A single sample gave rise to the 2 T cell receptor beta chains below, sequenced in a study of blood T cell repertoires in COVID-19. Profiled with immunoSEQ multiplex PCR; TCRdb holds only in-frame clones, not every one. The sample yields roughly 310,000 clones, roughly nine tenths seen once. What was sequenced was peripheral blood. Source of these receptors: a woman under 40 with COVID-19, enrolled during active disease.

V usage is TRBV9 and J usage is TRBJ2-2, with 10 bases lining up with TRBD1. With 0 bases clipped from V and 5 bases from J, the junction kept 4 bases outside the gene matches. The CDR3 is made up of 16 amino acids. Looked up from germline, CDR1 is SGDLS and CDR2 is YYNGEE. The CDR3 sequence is CASSVVPDRGTGELFF. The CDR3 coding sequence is TGTGCCAGCAGCGTAGTTCCGGACAGGGGGACCGGGGAGCTGTTTTTT.

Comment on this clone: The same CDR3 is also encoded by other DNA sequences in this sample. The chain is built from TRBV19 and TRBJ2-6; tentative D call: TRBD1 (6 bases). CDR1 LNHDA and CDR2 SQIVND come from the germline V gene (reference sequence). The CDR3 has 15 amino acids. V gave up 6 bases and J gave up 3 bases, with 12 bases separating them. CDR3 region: CASRRQVYGANVLTF. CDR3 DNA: TGTGCCAGTAGAAGACAGGTCTATGGGGCCAACGTCCTGACTTTC.